This T cell receptor (beta chain) derives from a study of blood T cell repertoires in COVID-19 (dated by TCRdb to the early 2020s). Context from the whole study: Collaborator samples came from the United States, Italy and Spain and covered acute and convalescent phases of COVID-19. The repertoires were made available in a free public database intended to serve as a resource for research on the immune response to SARS-CoV-2. Where HLA class I and class II types were available, the types were taken from metadata supplied by the sample provider, not from assay-based typing. Subjects who had been exposed to COVID-19, were actively infected with it, or had recovered from it provided the deeply sampled blood TCRbeta repertoires that made up the dataset. The prospective study material was composed of cDNA or gDNA derived from T cells, B-cell-depleted T cells, or PBMCs. The sample metadata nearly always contained a de-identified subject ID, COVID-19 status, age in years and sex. The samples were drawn from two sources: the first 160 participants of the ongoing ImmuneRACE study, and over 1,000 subjects contributed by 6 global collaborators. Overall study outcomes, separate from this receptor: The amount of clinical and demographic metadata varied by source and participant and was provided uncurated.

Looking up the germline V gene yields CDR1 SGHTA and CDR2 FQGTGA. Inclusive of the bounding cysteine and phenylalanine, the CDR3 is 14 residues long. The DNA shown is the 42-base CDR3, in frame from base 1. V is trimmed back by 2 bases and J by 9 bases, and the junction contains 5 bases that no gene match accounts for. Collaborating institutions collected whole blood in K2EDTA tubes following their own protocols. For TCRbeta analysis, collaborators shipped samples in one of three forms: frozen whole blood, isolated PBMCs, or DNA extracted from either of those sample types. On this clone itself: Its antigen is still unknown. The input lacks base qualities; no much larger clone sits a single base away.

The immunoSEQ Assay, a bias-controlled multiplex PCR, was used to amplify TCRbeta CDR3 regions from genomic DNA. Per the authors' processing: The number of nucleated cells in each sample was estimated from the amplification of reference gene primers within the assay. Sequence reads were collapsed and filtered to measure the absolute abundance of every unique TCRbeta CDR3 rearrangement. For each sample, productive Simpson clonality was calculated as the square root of Simpson's diversity index across productive rearrangements. TCRdb holds this immuneACCESS table with in-frame rearrangements only. Some clones are missing; in checked studies, unresolved V genes explain under half, and the rest has no known cause. For V, J and clone size, that table is used; D and trimming come from the DNA. The sample table contains roughly 150,000 clones; only one count was recorded for 80% of them. In total, the top ten clones hold 0.5% to 0.65% of the sample.

Sequenced: peripheral blood. The sequence derives from a man between 60 and 75 years old with acute or convalescent COVID-19. The chain is assembled from TRBV7-3 and TRBJ2-1; 9 of the junction bases match TRBD2. In nucleotide form, the sequence is TGTGCCAGCAGCTTAGGTATAGCGGGAGCTGAGCAGTTCTTC. Its protein is CASSLGIAGAEQFF.